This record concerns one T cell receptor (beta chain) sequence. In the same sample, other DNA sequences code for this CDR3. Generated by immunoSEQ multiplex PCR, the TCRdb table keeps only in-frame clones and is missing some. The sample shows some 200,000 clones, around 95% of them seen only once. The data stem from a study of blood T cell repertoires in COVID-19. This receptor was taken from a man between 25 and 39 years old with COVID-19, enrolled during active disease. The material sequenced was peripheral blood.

CDR3 residues: CASSVGDTNYGYTF. In DNA form, the CDR3 reads TGTGCCAGCAGCGTAGGCGACACGAACTATGGCTACACCTTC. V is TRBV9 and J is TRBJ1-2; D not resolved. Deletions cut 0 bases from V and 2 bases from J, with 8 bases between. This CDR3 is 14 amino acids long. Germline CDR1 is SGDLS and CDR2 is YYNGEE.